This T cell receptor beta chain was documented in a study of blood T cell repertoires in COVID-19 (dated by TCRdb to the early 2020s). In terms of the full investigation: Collaborator samples came from the United States, Italy and Spain and covered acute and convalescent phases of COVID-19. HLA class I and class II types, where available, came from metadata supplied by the sample provider rather than from assay-based typing. The material from the prospective study consisted of cDNA or gDNA derived from T cells, B-cell-depleted T cells, or PBMCs. The repertoires were made available in a free public database intended to serve as a resource for research on the immune response to SARS-CoV-2. Deeply sampled blood TCRbeta repertoires from subjects exposed to, actively infected with, or recovered from COVID-19 were included in the dataset. Sample metadata almost always included a de-identified subject ID, COVID-19 status, age in years and sex. The samples were drawn from two sources: the first 160 participants of the ongoing ImmuneRACE study, and over 1,000 subjects contributed by 6 global collaborators. Overall results and qualifications from the work: Clinical and demographic metadata were provided uncurated, with the amount varying by source and participant.

A second Seattle source provided samples from volunteer blood donors who had recovered from COVID-19. The collaborating institutions used their own protocols to collect whole blood in K2EDTA tubes. Collaborator samples were shipped for TCRbeta analysis as frozen whole blood, isolated PBMCs, or DNA extracted from either sample type. V loses 4 bases at its end and J loses 3 bases; junction bases beyond the gene matches: 4. The germline V gene (reference sequence) yields LNHDA for CDR1 and SQIVND for CDR2. The cysteine opens and the phenylalanine closes a CDR3 of 14 amino acids. Only the CDR3 portion is preserved as DNA: 42 bases, with reading frame beginning at the first base. TCRbeta CDR3 regions were amplified from genomic DNA by means of the immunoSEQ Assay, a bias-controlled multiplex PCR. The authors processed their data as follows. Within the assay, amplification of reference gene primers was used to estimate how many nucleated cells each sample contained. To quantify the absolute abundance of each unique TCRbeta CDR3 rearrangement, sequence reads were collapsed and filtered. For each sample, productive Simpson clonality was calculated by taking the square root of Simpson's diversity index across productive rearrangements. Not all clones reach the TCRdb copy of this immuneACCESS table, which keeps in-frame sequences only. Checked studies attribute under half of the gap to unresolved V genes and leave the rest unexplained. V and J calls and clone size are as listed in that table; D and trimming were resolved from the DNA. The sample table holds 100,000 to 150,000 clones, of which less than 90% were seen once. The ten largest clones capture roughly an eighth of the sample.

On this clone itself: No cognate antigen has been identified for it. No quality values exist for individual bases; no much larger clone is one base distant.

The TCR originated in a woman younger than 45 who had recovered from COVID-19. The source material was peripheral blood. This sequence uses TRBV19 and TRBJ2-7; 9 junctional bases match TRBD1. The nucleotides are TGTGCCAGTAGTAGACGGGACAGGGACTACGAGCAGTACTTC. It translates as CASSRRDRDYEQYF.